This TCR beta chain emerged from a study of T cells after yellow fever vaccination. General observations from the study: In post-booster samples, most primary-vaccination clones reappeared (96% CD4, 75% to 90% CD8).

Of note for this clonotype: Its antigen remains unknown.

The length of the CDR3 is 17 residues. With 0 bases clipped from V and 4 bases from J, the junction kept 5 bases outside the gene matches. CDR1 is SGDLS, CDR2 YYNGEE, per germline. A single record per CDR3 protein comes from TCRdb applying MiXCR to the 5' RACE reads. The sample includes approximately 550,000 distinct CDR3 sequences, under 25% of them seen just once. The sample in question was PBMCs, obtained 15 days after the yellow fever booster vaccination. J is TRBJ2-7 and V is TRBV9; the match to TRBD2 covers 15 bases. The receptor comes from a man aged 25 to 40 who received the YFV17D yellow fever vaccine. CDR3: CASSVDGLAGGGYEQYF. CDR3 nucleotide sequence: TGTGCCAGCAGCGTAGATGGACTAGCGGGAGGGGGATACGAGCAGTACTTC.